One TCR beta chain is described in this entry. This record comes from a study of blood T cell repertoires in COVID-19. On the study more broadly: The origin of the acute and convalescent COVID-19 samples was the United States, Italy and Spain.

Germline assignment: CDR1 SGHRS and CDR2 YFSETQ. Deletions cut 7 bases from V and 1 base from J, with 8 bases between. The CDR3 contains 12 residues. Methods used by the authors: Scientists estimated how many nucleated cells there were by amplifying reference gene primers. Libraries were prepared by immunoSEQ multiplex PCR; TCRdb keeps only in-frame clonotypes and omits some of them. V and J calls and clone size are those listed in that table; D and trimming were worked out from the DNA. The sample lists 150,000 to 200,000 clones; around nine tenths were seen once. This chain joins TRBV5-1 and TRBJ1-2; D is possibly TRBD1 (5 bases). This clonotype originated in a man younger than 35 with active or convalescent COVID-19. The material sequenced was peripheral blood. The DNA of the CDR3 is TGCGCCAGCCACGACAGTAACTATGGCTACACCTTC. Its protein is CASHDSNYGYTF.